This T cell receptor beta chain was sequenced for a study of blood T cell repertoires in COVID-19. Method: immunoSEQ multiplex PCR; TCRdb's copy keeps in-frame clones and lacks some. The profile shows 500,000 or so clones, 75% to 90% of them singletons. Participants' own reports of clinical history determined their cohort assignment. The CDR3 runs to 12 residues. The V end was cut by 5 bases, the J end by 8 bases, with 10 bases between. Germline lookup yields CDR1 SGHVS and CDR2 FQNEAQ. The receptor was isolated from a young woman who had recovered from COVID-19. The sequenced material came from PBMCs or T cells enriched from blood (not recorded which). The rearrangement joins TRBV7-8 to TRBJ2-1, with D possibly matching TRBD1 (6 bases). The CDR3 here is CASSPQGYEQFF. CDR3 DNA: TGTGCCAGCAGCCCCCAGGGGTATGAGCAGTTCTTC.